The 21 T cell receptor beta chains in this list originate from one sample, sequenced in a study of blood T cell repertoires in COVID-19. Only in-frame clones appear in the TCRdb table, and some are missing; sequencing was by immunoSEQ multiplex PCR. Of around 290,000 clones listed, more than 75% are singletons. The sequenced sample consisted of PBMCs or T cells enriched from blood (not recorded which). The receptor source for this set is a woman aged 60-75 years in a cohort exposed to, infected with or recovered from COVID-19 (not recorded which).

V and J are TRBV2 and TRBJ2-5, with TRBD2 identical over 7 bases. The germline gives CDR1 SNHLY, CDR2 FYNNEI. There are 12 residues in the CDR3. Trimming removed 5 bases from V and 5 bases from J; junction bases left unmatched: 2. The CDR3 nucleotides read TGTGCCAGCAGTAACGGGGGGGAGACCCAGTACTTC. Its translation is CASSNGGETQYF. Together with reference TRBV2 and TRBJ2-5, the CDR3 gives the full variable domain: EPEVTQTPSHQVTQMGQEVILRCVPISNHLYFYWYRQILGQKVEFLVSFYNNEISEKSEIFDDQFSVERPDGSNFTLKIRSTKLEDSAMYFCASSNGGETQYFGPGTRLLVL.

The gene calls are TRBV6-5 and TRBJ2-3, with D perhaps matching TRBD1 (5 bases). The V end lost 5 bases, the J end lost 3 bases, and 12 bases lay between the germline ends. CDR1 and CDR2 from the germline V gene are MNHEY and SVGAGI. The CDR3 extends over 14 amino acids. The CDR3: CASSPDSFTDTQYF. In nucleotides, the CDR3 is TGTGCCAGCAGTCCCGACAGTTTTACAGATACGCAGTATTTT.

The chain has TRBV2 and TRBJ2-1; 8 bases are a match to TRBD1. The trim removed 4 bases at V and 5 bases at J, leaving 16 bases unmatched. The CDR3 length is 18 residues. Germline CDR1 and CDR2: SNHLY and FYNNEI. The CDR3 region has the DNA TGTGCCAGCAGTGCCGGGACAGGAATCTTGAGTGGGGACAATGAGCAGTTCTTC. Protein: CASSAGTGILSGDNEQFF.

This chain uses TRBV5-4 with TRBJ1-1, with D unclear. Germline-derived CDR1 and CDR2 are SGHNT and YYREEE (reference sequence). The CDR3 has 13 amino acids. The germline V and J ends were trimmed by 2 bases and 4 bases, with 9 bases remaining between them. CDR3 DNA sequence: TGTGCCAGCAGCTTTGGAGGAGGCACTGAAGCTTTCTTT. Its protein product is CASSFGGGTEAFF.

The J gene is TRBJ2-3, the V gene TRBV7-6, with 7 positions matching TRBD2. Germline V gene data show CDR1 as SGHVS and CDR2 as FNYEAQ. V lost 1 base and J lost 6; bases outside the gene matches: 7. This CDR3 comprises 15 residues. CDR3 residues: CASSLDGGFGDTQYF. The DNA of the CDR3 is TGTGCCAGCAGCTTAGACGGGGGGTTCGGGGATACGCAGTATTTT.

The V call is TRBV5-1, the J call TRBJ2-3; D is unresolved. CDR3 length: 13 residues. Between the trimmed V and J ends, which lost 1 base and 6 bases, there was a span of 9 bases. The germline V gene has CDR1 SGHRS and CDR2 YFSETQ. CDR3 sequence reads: CASSLTVSDTQYF. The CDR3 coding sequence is TGCGCCAGCAGCTTGACGGTTTCGGATACGCAGTATTTT. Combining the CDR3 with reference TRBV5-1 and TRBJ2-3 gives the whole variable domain KAGVTQTPRYLIKTRGQQVTLSCSPISGHRSVSWYQQTPGQGLQFLFEYFSETQRNKGNFPGRFSGRQFSNSRSEMNVSTLELGDSALYLCASSLTVSDTQYFGPGTRLTVL.

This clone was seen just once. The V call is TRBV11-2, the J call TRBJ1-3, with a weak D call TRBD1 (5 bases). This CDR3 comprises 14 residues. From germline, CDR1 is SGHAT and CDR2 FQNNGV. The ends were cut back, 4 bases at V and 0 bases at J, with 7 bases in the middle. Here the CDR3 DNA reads TGTGCCAGCAGCTCGACAGACTCTGGAAACACCATATATTTT. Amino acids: CASSSTDSGNTIYF.

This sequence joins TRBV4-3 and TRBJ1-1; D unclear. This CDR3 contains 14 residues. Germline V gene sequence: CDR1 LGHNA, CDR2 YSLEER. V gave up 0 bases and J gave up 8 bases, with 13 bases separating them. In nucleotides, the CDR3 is TGCGCCAGCAGCCAAGACGTGGGAAGGAGGGAAGCTTTCTTT. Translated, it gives CASSQDVGRREAFF.

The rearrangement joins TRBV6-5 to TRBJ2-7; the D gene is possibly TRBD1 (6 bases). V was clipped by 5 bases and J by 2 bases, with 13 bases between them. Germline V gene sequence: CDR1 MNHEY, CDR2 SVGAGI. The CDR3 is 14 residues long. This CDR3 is CASSPRQDAYEQYF. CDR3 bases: TGTGCCAGCAGTCCCCGACAGGATGCCTACGAGCAGTACTTC.

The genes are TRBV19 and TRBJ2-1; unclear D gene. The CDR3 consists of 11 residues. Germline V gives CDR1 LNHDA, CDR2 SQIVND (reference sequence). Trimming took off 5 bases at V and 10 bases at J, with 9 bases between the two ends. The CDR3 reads CASSSRWEQFF. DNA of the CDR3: TGTGCCAGTAGTTCCAGGTGGGAGCAGTTCTTC.

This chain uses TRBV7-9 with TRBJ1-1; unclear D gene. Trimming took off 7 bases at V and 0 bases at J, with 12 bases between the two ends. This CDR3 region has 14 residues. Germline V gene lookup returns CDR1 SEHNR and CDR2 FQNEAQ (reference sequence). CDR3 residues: CASNSGNMNTEAFF. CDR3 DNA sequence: TGTGCCAGCAACAGCGGAAATATGAACACTGAAGCTTTCTTT.

The CDR3 sequence: CASSGRQGGQPQHF. CDR3 sequence (DNA): TGTGCCAGCAGCGGCCGACAGGGGGGTCAGCCCCAGCATTTT. V and J are TRBV13 and TRBJ1-5; 9 bases agree with TRBD1. This CDR3 contains 14 residues. CDR1 and CDR2 (germline): PRHDT, FYEKMQ (reference sequence). J gave up 6 bases and V 5 bases, and 5 bases lay outside the gene matches.

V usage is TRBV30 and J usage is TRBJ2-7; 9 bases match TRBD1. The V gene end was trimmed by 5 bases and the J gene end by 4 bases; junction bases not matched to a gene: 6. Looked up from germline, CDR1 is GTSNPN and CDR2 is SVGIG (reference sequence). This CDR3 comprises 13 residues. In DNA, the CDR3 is TGTGCCTGGTTTCCGGGACAGGGTTACGAGCAGTACTTC. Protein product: CAWFPGQGYEQYF.

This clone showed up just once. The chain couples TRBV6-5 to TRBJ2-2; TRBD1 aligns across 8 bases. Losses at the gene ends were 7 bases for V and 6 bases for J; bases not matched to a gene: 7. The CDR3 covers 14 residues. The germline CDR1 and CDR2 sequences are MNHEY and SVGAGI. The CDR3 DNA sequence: TGTGCCAGCAAGAAAGACAGGGGTTCCGGGGAGCTGTTTTTT. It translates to CASKKDRGSGELFF.

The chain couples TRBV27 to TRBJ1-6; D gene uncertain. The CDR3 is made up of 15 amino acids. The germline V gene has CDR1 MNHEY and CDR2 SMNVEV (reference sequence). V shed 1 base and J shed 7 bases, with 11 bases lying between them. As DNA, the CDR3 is TGTGCCAGCAGTTTATTCCGGGAGACCAATTCACCCCTCCACTTT. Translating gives CASSLFRETNSPLHF.

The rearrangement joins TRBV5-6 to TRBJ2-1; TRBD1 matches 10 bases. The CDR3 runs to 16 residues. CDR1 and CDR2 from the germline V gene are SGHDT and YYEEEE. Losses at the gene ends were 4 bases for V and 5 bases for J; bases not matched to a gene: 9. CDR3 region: CASSKTGGLPNNEQFF. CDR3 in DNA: TGTGCCAGCAGCAAGACAGGGGGCCTTCCTAACAATGAGCAGTTCTTC.

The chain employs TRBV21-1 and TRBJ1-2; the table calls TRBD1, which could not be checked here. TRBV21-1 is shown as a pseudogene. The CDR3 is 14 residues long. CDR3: CASFPTGASYGYTF. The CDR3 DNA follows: TGTGCCAGCTTCCCGACAGGGGCTAGCTATGGCTACACCTTC.

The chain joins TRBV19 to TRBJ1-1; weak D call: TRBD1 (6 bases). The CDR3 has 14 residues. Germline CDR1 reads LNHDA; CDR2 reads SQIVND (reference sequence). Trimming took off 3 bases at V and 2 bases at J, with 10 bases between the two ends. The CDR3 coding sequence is TGTGCCAGTAGTATTGCAGGGGCTAACACTGAAGCTTTCTTT. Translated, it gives CASSIAGANTEAFF.

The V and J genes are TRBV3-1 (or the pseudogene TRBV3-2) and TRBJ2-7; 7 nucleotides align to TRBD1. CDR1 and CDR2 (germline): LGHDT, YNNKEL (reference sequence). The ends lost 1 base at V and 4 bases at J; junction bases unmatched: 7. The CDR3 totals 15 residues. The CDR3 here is CASSQAPGTVYEQYF. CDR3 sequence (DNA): TGTGCCAGCAGCCAAGCGCCTGGGACAGTTTACGAGCAGTACTTC.

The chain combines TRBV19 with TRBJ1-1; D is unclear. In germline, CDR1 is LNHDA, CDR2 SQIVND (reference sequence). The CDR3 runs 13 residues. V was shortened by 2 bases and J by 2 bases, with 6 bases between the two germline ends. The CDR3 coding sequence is TGTGCCAGTAGTATAATAACTAACACTGAAGCTTTCTTT. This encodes CASSIITNTEAFF.

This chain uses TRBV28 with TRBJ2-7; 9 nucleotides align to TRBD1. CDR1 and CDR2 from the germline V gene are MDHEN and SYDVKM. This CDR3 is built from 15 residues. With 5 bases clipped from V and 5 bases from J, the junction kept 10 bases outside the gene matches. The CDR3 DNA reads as TGTGCCAGCAGTCTGATGGGACAGGGTCGCCACGAGCAGTACTTC. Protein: CASSLMGQGRHEQYF.